The 9 T cell receptor beta chains below come from one sample, sequenced in a study of blood T cell repertoires in COVID-19 (dated by TCRdb to the early 2020s). Libraries were built with the immunoSEQ multiplex PCR assay. TCRdb carries this immuneACCESS record with in-frame sequences only. Its versions omit some clonotypes, under half of them owing to an unresolved V gene in the studies checked, with the rest unexplained. The sample table contains 200,000 to 250,000 clones; only one count was recorded for roughly 84% of them. The ten top clones hold about 7% of the sample. Sequencing was done on a sample of PBMCs or T cells enriched from blood (not recorded which). The receptors come from a woman aged 40 to 55 who had recovered from COVID-19.

In its sample, this clone was seen a few times. The chain links TRBV3-1 (or the pseudogene TRBV3-2) to TRBJ1-5, with D perhaps TRBD1 (5 bases). Trimming took 5 bases from V and 4 from J, leaving 9 bases between them. Germline V gives CDR1 LGHDT, CDR2 YNNKEL (reference sequence). The CDR3 contains 13 residues. CDR3 DNA: TGTGCCAGCAGCACCGGGGGAAATCAGCCCCAGCATTTT. This gives the protein CASSTGGNQPQHF.

The chain links TRBV24-1 to TRBJ2-1, with TRBD1 identical over 8 bases. Germline CDR1 reads KGHDR; CDR2 reads SFDVKD. The length of the CDR3 is 15 residues. Trimming removed 2 bases from V and 1 base from J; junction bases left unmatched: 0. CDR3 sequence: CATSDYRGSYNEQFF. The CDR3, as DNA: TGTGCCACCAGTGATTACAGGGGGTCCTACAATGAGCAGTTCTTC.

V and J are TRBV3-1 (or the pseudogene TRBV3-2) and TRBJ2-1; 16 bases agree with TRBD2. The CDR3 covers 22 residues. Germline V CDR1 and CDR2: LGHDT, YNNKEL (reference sequence). The V gene end was trimmed by 4 bases and the J gene end by 4 bases; junction bases not matched to a gene: 19. The CDR3 bases are TGTGCCAGCAGCCCGATGAGGTTAGGTTGGGGACTAGCGGGAGGGCGTTACAATGAGCAGTTCTTC. It translates to CASSPMRLGWGLAGGRYNEQFF.

The V call is TRBV10-2, the J call TRBJ2-7, with 8 bases that match TRBD1. The germline gives CDR1 WSHSY, CDR2 SAAADI. V was clipped by 6 bases and J by 12 bases; unmatched bases: 13. CDR3 length: 13 residues. The CDR3 region is CASRHGTGGLGYV. CDR3 in DNA: TGCGCCAGCAGACACGGGACAGGCGGCCTTGGGTACGTC.

This clone was found once. The V and J genes are TRBV6-1 and TRBJ2-1, with D unresolved. CDR1 is MNHNS, CDR2 SASEGT, per germline. This CDR3 has 15 residues. V was shortened by 3 bases and J by 0 bases, with 9 bases between the two germline ends. CDR3 region: CASSDPRYSYNEQFF. CDR3 coding DNA: TGTGCCAGCAGTGACCCTAGGTACTCCTACAATGAGCAGTTCTTC.

The gene calls are TRBV13 and TRBJ1-2, with D perhaps matching TRBD1 (5 bases). CDR1 is PRHDT and CDR2 is FYEKMQ in the germline V gene (reference sequence). CDR3 length: 16 residues. With 5 bases removed from V and 6 bases from J, the gap between germline ends came to 22 bases. CDR3 nucleotides: TGTGCCAGCAGCCCAGGGCTCCGGCCGACCGCGGATGGCTACACCTTC. Translated, it gives CASSPGLRPTADGYTF.

This chain links TRBV3-1 (or the pseudogene TRBV3-2) with TRBJ2-7, with a tentative D call TRBD1 (6 bases). Trimming took off 1 base at V and 5 bases at J, with 12 bases between the two ends. The germline CDR1 and CDR2 sequences are LGHDT and YNNKEL (reference sequence). The CDR3 spans 14 residues. CDR3 loop: CASSQGARGDEQYF. The CDR3 DNA is TGTGCCAGCAGCCAAGGGGCCAGGGGCGACGAGCAGTACTTC.

The V and J genes are TRBV7-9 and TRBJ2-1; weak D call: TRBD1 (6 bases). Germline assignment: CDR1 SEHNR and CDR2 FQNEAQ (reference sequence). V shed 8 bases and J shed 6 bases, with 20 bases lying between them. CDR3 length equals 15 residues. CDR3 amino acids: CASFDTGFGANEQFF. CDR3 nucleotide sequence: TGTGCCAGCTTCGATACAGGGTTTGGCGCCAATGAGCAGTTCTTC.

This clone was picked up a small number of times. This chain joins TRBV11-2 and TRBJ1-1, with TRBD1 matching over 7 bases. Trimming at V came to 1 base and at J to 10 bases, leaving 6 bases not matched to a gene. The germline gives CDR1 SGHAT, CDR2 FQNNGV. CDR3 size: 13 residues. The CDR3 DNA sequence: TGTGCCAGCAGCTTAGGGTCACAGGGGAGAGCTTTCTTT. Translation: CASSLGSQGRAFF.